Following are 7 T cell receptor beta chains from one sample sequenced in a study of T cell repertoires in cytomegalovirus infection. Each CDR3 protein is one row after TCRdb ran MiXCR on the reads. The sample lists some 310,000 distinct CDR3 sequences, around a quarter occurring once. Their cognate antigens are unknown. Sequencing was performed on cultured PBMCs, taken from culture after CMV antigen stimulation. These receptors originate from a human donor in good health (CMV status not recorded). Some clones in this sample may be carry-over from other donors' samples.

The chain carries TRBV4-3 and TRBJ1-5; 8 bases align to TRBD1. The CDR3 has 16 residues. After removal of 3 bases from V and 0 bases from J, the junction contained 4 bases not matched to a gene. Germline V gene data show CDR1 as LGHNA and CDR2 as YSLEER. CDR3 residues: CASSHPDRASNQPQHF. The CDR3 DNA reads as TGCGCCAGCAGCCACCCGGACAGGGCTAGCAATCAGCCCCAGCATTTT.

This clonotype was recorded at least ten times. This sequence joins TRBV7-2 and TRBJ1-4, with 9 positions matching TRBD1. The CDR3 has 16 residues. CDR1 and CDR2 from the germline V gene are SGHTA and FQGNSA. V dropped 0 bases and J dropped 6; count of bases not matched to a gene: 5. The CDR3: CASSLAPGQGHEKLFF. In nucleotides, the CDR3 is TGTGCCAGCAGCTTAGCGCCGGGACAGGGTCATGAAAAACTGTTTTTT.

In its sample, this clonotype was seen a few times. This chain connects TRBV6-6 to TRBJ2-3, with D perhaps TRBD1 (6 bases). CDR3 length: 17 amino acids. In germline, CDR1 is MNHNY, CDR2 SVGAGI (reference sequence). Deletions cut 2 bases from V and 0 bases from J, with 15 bases between. CDR3 loop: CASSYRAPGQSTDTQYF. CDR3 DNA: TGTGCCAGCAGTTACAGGGCTCCGGGACAAAGCACAGATACGCAGTATTTT.

The chain uses TRBV6-5 and TRBJ2-7, with a weak D call TRBD2 (5 bases). V lost 2 bases and J lost 3, with 8 bases in between. Germline V gene data show CDR1 as MNHEY and CDR2 as SVGAGI. This CDR3 has 13 amino acids. The DNA for the CDR3 is TGTGCCAGCAGTTACAGCGGAAACTACGAGCAGTACTTC. Its protein product is CASSYSGNYEQYF.

This clonotype was detected many times. J is TRBJ2-3 and V is TRBV7-2, with 10 bases that match TRBD2. J lost 5 bases, V lost 2 bases, and 4 bases had no gene match. Germline lookup yields CDR1 SGHTA and CDR2 FQGNSA. The CDR3 consists of 15 residues. The CDR3 loop reads CASSLSLAGVDTQYF. The CDR3 DNA is TGTGCCAGCAGCTTAAGTCTAGCGGGAGTAGATACGCAGTATTTT.

In this sample, this clonotype turned up a few times. The V gene is TRBV6-1, the J gene TRBJ1-1, with 7 nucleotides matching TRBD1. CDR3 length equals 13 residues. Germline V gene sequence: CDR1 MNHNS, CDR2 SASEGT. Trimming took 5 bases from V and 1 from J; bases not matched to a gene: 1. The CDR3 DNA reads TGTGCCAGCAGTAACAGGGGGAACACTGAAGCTTTCTTT. This gives the protein CASSNRGNTEAFF.

The chain joins TRBV7-2 to TRBJ2-3, with 15 bases lining up with TRBD2. Trimming cost V 5 bases and J 1 base; bases outside gene matches: 10. The CDR3 contains 19 residues. Germline loops: CDR1 SGHTA, CDR2 FQGNSA. This CDR3 reads CASSHTGTSGRWGTDTQYF. The CDR3 nucleotides are TGTGCCAGCAGCCATACCGGGACTAGCGGGAGGTGGGGCACAGATACGCAGTATTTT.